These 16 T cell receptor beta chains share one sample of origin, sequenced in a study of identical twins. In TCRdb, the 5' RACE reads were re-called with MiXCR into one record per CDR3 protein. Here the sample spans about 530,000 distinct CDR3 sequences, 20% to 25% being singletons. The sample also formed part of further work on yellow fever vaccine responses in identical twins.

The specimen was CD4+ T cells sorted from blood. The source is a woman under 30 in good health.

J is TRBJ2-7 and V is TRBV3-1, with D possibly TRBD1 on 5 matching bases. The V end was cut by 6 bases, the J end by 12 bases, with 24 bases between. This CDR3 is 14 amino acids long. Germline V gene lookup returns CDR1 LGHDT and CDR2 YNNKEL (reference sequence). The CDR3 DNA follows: TGTGCCAGCAGTTGGCCCGACAGAGGACGAAGGGTGTACTTC. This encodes CASSWPDRGRRVYF.

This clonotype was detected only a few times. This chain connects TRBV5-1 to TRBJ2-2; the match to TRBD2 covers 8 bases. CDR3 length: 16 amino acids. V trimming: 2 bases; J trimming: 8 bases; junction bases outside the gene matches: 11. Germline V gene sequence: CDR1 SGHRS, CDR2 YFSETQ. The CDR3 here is CASSFFMTSDLGELFF. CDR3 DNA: TGCGCCAGCAGCTTCTTCATGACTAGCGACCTAGGGGAGCTGTTTTTT.

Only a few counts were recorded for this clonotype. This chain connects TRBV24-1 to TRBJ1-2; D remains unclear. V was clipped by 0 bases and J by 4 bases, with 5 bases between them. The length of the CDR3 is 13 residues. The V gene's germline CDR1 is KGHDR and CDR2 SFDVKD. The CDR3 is CATSDLRGYGYTF. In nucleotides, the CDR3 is TGTGCCACCAGTGATTTGCGCGGCTATGGCTACACCTTC.

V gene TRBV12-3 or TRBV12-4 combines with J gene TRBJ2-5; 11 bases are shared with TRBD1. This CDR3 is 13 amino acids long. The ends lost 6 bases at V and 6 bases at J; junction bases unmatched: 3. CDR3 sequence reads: CASRGQGEQTQYF. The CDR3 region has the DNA TGTGCCAGCAGGGGACAGGGGGAGCAGACCCAGTACTTC.

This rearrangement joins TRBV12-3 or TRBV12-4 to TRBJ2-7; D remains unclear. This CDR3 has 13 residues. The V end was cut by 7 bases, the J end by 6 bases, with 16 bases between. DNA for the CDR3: TGTGCCAGCACCTACCAAAACCGTGGCGAGCAGTACTTC. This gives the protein CASTYQNRGEQYF.

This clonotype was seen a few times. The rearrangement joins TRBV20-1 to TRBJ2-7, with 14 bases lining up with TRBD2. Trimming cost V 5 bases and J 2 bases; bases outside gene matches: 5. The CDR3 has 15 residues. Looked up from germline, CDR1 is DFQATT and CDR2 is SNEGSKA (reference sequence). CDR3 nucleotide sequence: TGCAGTGCTTCGGGACTAGCGGGAGCCCCCTACGAGCAGTACTTC. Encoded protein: CSASGLAGAPYEQYF.

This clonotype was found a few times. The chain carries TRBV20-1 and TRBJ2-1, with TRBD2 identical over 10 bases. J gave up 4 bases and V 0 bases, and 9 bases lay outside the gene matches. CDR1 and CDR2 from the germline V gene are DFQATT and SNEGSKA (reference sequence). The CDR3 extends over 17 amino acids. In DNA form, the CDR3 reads TGCAGTGCTAGAGAAGGGGCTAGCGGGAGTAGTTACAATGAGCAGTTCTTC. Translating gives CSAREGASGSSYNEQFF.

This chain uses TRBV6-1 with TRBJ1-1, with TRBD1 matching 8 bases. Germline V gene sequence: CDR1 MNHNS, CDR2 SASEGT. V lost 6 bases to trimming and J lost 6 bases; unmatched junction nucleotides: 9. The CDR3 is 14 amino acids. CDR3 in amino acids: CASRFGQGRPEAFF. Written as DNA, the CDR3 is TGTGCCAGCAGATTCGGACAGGGACGGCCTGAAGCTTTCTTT.

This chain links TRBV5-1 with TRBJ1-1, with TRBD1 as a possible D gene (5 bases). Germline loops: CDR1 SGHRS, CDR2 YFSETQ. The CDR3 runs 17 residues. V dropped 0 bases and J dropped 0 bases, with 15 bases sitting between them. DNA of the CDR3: TGCGCCAGCAGCTTGGCAGGGTTGGGAAATCTGAACACTGAAGCTTTCTTT. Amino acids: CASSLAGLGNLNTEAFF.

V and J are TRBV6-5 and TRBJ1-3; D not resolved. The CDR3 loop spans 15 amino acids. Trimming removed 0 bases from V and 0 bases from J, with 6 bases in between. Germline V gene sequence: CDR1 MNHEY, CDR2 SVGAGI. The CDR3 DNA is TGTGCCAGCAGTTACTCAGGATTCTCTGGAAACACCATATATTTT. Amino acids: CASSYSGFSGNTIYF.

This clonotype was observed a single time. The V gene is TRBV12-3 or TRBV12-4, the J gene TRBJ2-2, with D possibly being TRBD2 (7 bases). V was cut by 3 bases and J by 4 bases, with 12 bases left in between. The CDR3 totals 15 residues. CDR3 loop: CASSFGAGATGELFF. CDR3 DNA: TGTGCCAGCAGTTTCGGGGCGGGGGCCACCGGGGAGCTGTTTTTT.

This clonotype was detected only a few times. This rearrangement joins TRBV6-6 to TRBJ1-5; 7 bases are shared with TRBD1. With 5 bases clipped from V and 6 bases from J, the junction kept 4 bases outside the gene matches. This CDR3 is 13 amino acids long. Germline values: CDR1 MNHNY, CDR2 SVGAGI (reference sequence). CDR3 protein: CASSQQGTQPQHF. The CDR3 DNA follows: TGTGCCAGCAGTCAACAGGGGACTCAGCCCCAGCATTTT.

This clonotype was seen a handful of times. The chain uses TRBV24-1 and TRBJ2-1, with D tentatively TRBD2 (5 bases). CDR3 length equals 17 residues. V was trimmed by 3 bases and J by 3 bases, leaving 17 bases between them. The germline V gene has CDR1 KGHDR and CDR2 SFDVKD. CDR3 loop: CATSDPQSRGLYNEQFF. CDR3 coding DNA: TGTGCCACCAGTGATCCCCAATCCCGAGGGCTCTACAATGAGCAGTTCTTC.

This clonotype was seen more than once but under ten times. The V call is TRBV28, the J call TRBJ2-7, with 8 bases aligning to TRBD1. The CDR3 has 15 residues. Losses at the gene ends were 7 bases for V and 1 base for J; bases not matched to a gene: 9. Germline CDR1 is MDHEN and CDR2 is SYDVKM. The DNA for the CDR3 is TGTGCCAGCACTTCTCTCGGGACAGGATCCTACGAGCAGTACTTC. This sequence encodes CASTSLGTGSYEQYF.

In DNA form, the CDR3 reads TGTGCCAGCAGCTTACAGTCGGGGGGCGCCTTCTCTGGAAACACCATATATTTT. Translated, it gives CASSLQSGGAFSGNTIYF. The chain uses TRBV7-6 and TRBJ1-3; D is perhaps TRBD1 (6 bases). Trimming shortened V by 2 bases and J by 0 bases, and 17 bases separated the two germline ends. The CDR3 has 18 amino acids. Germline V gene lookup returns CDR1 SGHVS and CDR2 FNYEAQ.

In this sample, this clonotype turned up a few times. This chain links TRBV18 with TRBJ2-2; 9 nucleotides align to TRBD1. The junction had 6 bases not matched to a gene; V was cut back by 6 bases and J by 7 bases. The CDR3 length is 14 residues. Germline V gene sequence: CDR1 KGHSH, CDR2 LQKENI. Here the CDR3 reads CASSEGQGIGELFF. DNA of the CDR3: TGTGCCAGCTCCGAGGGACAGGGAATCGGGGAGCTGTTTTTT.